The 27 T cell receptor beta chains given below trace back to one sample, sequenced in a study of PD-L1 blockade in urothelial cancer. Time point noted: pretreatment peripheral blood. TCRdb's table, derived via immunoSEQ multiplex PCR, lists solely in-frame clones and lacks some. The top ten hold 2.5% to 4% of the sample, which has about 130,000 clones, approximately 84% seen once. The specimen comprised PBMCs, sampled around atezolizumab (anti-PD-L1) treatment. Receptors originate from a man in his fifties with urothelial cancer.

This chain joins TRBV5-1 and TRBJ1-4, with 9 bases identical to TRBD1. This CDR3 contains 15 residues. V lost 4 bases and J lost 7; bases outside the gene matches: 8. Germline CDR1 reads SGHRS; CDR2 reads YFSETQ. The CDR3 DNA reads TGCGCCAGCAGCCCGGACAGGGGAGGGATTGAAAAACTGTTTTTT. This encodes CASSPDRGGIEKLFF.

The rearrangement joins TRBV19 to TRBJ2-5; D remains ambiguous. The V gene lost 0 bases and the J gene lost 4 bases, with 12 bases spanning the gap. This CDR3 is 15 amino acids long. Germline V gene lookup returns CDR1 LNHDA and CDR2 SQIVND (reference sequence). In DNA form, the CDR3 reads TGTGCCAGTAGTATAGACCCCCAGGCTCCAGAGACCCAGTACTTC. Translation: CASSIDPQAPETQYF.

The chain is built from TRBV2 and TRBJ2-7, with a tentative D call TRBD2 (6 bases). Trimming took off 8 bases at V and 2 bases at J, with 16 bases between the two ends. Per the germline V gene, CDR1 is SNHLY and CDR2 is FYNNEI. This CDR3 has 14 amino acids. The CDR3, as DNA: TGTGCCAGCCGCCGGGACTCGGAGACCTACGAGCAGTACTTC. Translating it yields CASRRDSETYEQYF.

The V call is TRBV4-1, the J call TRBJ1-2, with D possibly being TRBD1 (5 bases). The germline gives CDR1 MGHRA, CDR2 YSYEKL. This CDR3 spans 15 amino acids. The V end was cut by 6 bases, the J end by 3 bases, with 17 bases between. The CDR3 coding sequence is TGCGCCAGCAGTCAAACGGGAGGAGGGGACTATGGCTACACCTTC. It is translated as CASSQTGGGDYGYTF.

The chain uses TRBV5-4 and TRBJ2-1, with 8 positions matching TRBD2. Per the germline V gene, CDR1 is SGHNT and CDR2 is YYREEE (reference sequence). CDR3 size: 17 residues. J lost 9 bases, V lost 4 bases, and 18 bases had no gene match. In DNA form, the CDR3 reads TGTGCCAGCAGCACCCCTTCGGGCGGGAGGAGGGAGAGTGAGCAGTTCTTC. Protein: CASSTPSGGRRESEQFF.

V and J are TRBV7-6 and TRBJ2-2, with 8 bases lining up with TRBD1. V dropped 1 base and J dropped 5; count of bases not matched to a gene: 9. There are 17 residues in the CDR3. CDR1 is SGHVS, CDR2 FNYEAQ, per germline. The CDR3 loop reads CASSLVPGGPGTGELFF. CDR3 sequence (DNA): TGTGCCAGCAGCTTAGTCCCAGGGGGCCCTGGGACCGGGGAGCTGTTTTTT.

The chain couples TRBV7-3 to TRBJ1-6; tentatively, D is TRBD1 (6 bases). Germline CDR1 reads SGHTA; CDR2 reads FQGTGA. The CDR3 sequence is 16 residues long. Trimming left V 6 bases short and J 6 bases short, with 18 bases between. The CDR3 coding sequence is TGTGCCAGCAGAGTTCGGAAACGAGGGGGTAATTCACCCCTCCACTTT. Its translation: CASRVRKRGGNSPLHF.

This chain links TRBV4-2 with TRBJ2-7, with TRBD2 matching over 11 bases. The CDR3 has 22 residues. From germline, CDR1 is LGHNA and CDR2 YNFKEQ. V lost 1 base and J lost 1; bases outside the gene matches: 21. The CDR3 region is CASSQGLGFWGTSGAASYEQYF. CDR3 bases: TGTGCCAGCAGCCAAGGATTAGGTTTCTGGGGGACTAGCGGAGCGGCTTCCTACGAGCAGTACTTC.

V usage is TRBV5-1 and J usage is TRBJ2-5, with D perhaps TRBD2 (5 bases). This CDR3 has 13 amino acids. With 2 bases removed from V and 4 bases from J, the gap between germline ends came to 9 bases. Germline CDR1 SGHRS, CDR2 YFSETQ. The chain's CDR3 is CASSLSSPETQYF. The CDR3, as DNA: TGCGCCAGCAGCTTATCTAGCCCAGAGACCCAGTACTTC.

The gene calls are TRBV5-1 and TRBJ2-2, with 7 bases matching TRBD1. The germline V gene has CDR1 SGHRS and CDR2 YFSETQ. The CDR3 runs to 16 residues. V lost 0 bases, J lost 4 bases, and 6 bases stayed unmatched. The CDR3 coding sequence is TGCGCCAGCAGCTTGGCCGAGACAGGGAGCACCGGGGAGCTGTTTTTT. Its translation is CASSLAETGSTGELFF.

This chain links TRBV19 with TRBJ1-1; D might be TRBD1 (5 bases). Germline values: CDR1 LNHDA, CDR2 SQIVND (reference sequence). CDR3 length: 13 amino acids. V was shortened by 3 bases and J by 4 bases, with 9 bases between the two germline ends. CDR3 protein: CASSMGGFTEAFF. The CDR3 DNA reads as TGTGCCAGTAGTATGGGGGGATTCACTGAAGCTTTCTTT.

The CDR3 sequence: CASSLAVRAGGETQYF. The CDR3 region has the DNA TGTGCCAGCAGCTTGGCCGTTAGAGCGGGAGGGGAGACCCAGTACTTC. This chain joins TRBV5-5 and TRBJ2-5, with 10 bases fitting TRBD2. Germline V gene sequence: CDR1 SGHKS, CDR2 YYEKEE (reference sequence). CDR3 length equals 16 residues. The V gene end was trimmed by 0 bases and the J gene end by 5 bases; junction bases not matched to a gene: 7.

Points on this clone: One end of the junction is discordant with germline, which a read error may explain. CDR3 protein: CASSLTGGVETQYF. Written as DNA, the CDR3 is TGTGCTAGCAGCCTGACGGGGGGGGTAGAGACCCAGTACTTC. V usage is TRBV7-7 and J usage is TRBJ2-5; TRBD2 agrees at 8 bases. The CDR3 sequence is 14 residues long. Per the germline V gene, CDR1 is SSHAT and CDR2 is FNYEAQ (reference sequence).

This clone was recorded only once. CDR3 in DNA: TGTGCCAGCAGCCAAGGGTCAGCGGGAGGCCGCCCCACCGGGGAGCTGTTTTTT. It codes for CASSQGSAGGRPTGELFF. The chain couples TRBV4-2 to TRBJ2-2, with 9 bases that match TRBD2. CDR1 is LGHNA, CDR2 YNFKEQ, per germline. J gave up 4 bases and V 1 base, and 10 bases lay outside the gene matches. This CDR3 comprises 18 residues.

The V and J genes are TRBV5-4 and TRBJ2-3, with 13 bases aligning to TRBD2. V was pared by 4 bases and J by 4 bases, with 6 bases of the junction left unmatched. CDR1 is SGHNT and CDR2 is YYREEE in the germline V gene (reference sequence). The CDR3 has 16 residues. The CDR3 DNA sequence: TGTGCCAGCAGCCAAAGGACTAGCGGGAGTGCAGATACGCAGTATTTT. Residues: CASSQRTSGSADTQYF.

The chain joins TRBV29-1 to TRBJ2-7; 7 nucleotides align to TRBD2. The CDR3 covers 15 residues. Per the germline V gene, CDR1 is SQVTM and CDR2 is ANQGSEA. The trim removed 0 bases at V and 1 base at J, leaving 6 bases unmatched. The CDR3 sequence is CSVEDGQGLSYEQYF. CDR3 bases: TGCAGCGTTGAAGACGGCCAGGGACTATCCTACGAGCAGTACTTC.

This rearrangement joins TRBV2 to TRBJ2-3; 7 bases match TRBD1. The V gene end was trimmed by 3 bases and the J gene end by 0 bases; junction bases not matched to a gene: 12. The germline V gene has CDR1 SNHLY and CDR2 FYNNEI. This CDR3 is 18 amino acids long. The chain's CDR3 is CASSEMPGWGQSTDTQYF. For the CDR3, the DNA is TGTGCCAGCAGTGAGATGCCGGGTTGGGGACAGAGCACAGATACGCAGTATTTT.

The chain employs TRBV9 and TRBJ1-2, with D possibly matching TRBD1 (5 bases). The length of the CDR3 is 11 residues. Trimming took 6 bases from V and 8 from J, leaving 11 bases between them. Germline CDR1 and CDR2: SGDLS and YYNGEE. Written as DNA, the CDR3 is TGTGCCAGCACCAGGCAGGGCGGCTACACCTTC. Amino acids: CASTRQGGYTF.

The chain combines TRBV5-4 with TRBJ2-1; 15 nucleotides match TRBD2. Germline values: CDR1 SGHNT, CDR2 YYREEE (reference sequence). The junction had 10 bases not matched to a gene; V was cut back by 4 bases and J by 8 bases. The CDR3 spans 17 residues. CDR3 DNA: TGTGCCAGCAGCGACCCGGGACTAGCGGGAGGTTGGGATGAGCAGTTCTTC. Protein: CASSDPGLAGGWDEQFF.

The rearrangement uses TRBV5-4 and TRBJ2-7; possible D gene TRBD1, 5 bases. The CDR3 is 11 amino acids. CDR1 is SGHNT and CDR2 is YYREEE in the germline V gene (reference sequence). V was cut by 4 bases and J by 7 bases, with 9 bases left in between. Written as DNA, the CDR3 is TGTGCCAGCAGCGGCCAGGGAGAGCAGTACTTC. Translated, it gives CASSGQGEQYF.

The chain links TRBV6-6 to TRBJ2-2; 10 nucleotides agree with TRBD1. V gave up 5 bases and J gave up 6 bases; unmatched junction bases: 6. This CDR3 contains 15 residues. Per the germline V gene, CDR1 is MNHNY and CDR2 is SVGAGI (reference sequence). CDR3 loop: CASSDRDRGPGELFF. The CDR3 DNA follows: TGTGCCAGCAGTGATCGGGACAGGGGACCCGGGGAGCTGTTTTTT.

This rearrangement joins TRBV7-9 to TRBJ2-3; 8 positions match TRBD2. CDR3 length equals 15 residues. Germline V gives CDR1 SEHNR, CDR2 FQNEAQ (reference sequence). The ends lost 6 bases at V and 3 bases at J; junction bases unmatched: 8. CDR3 coding DNA: TGTGCCAGCAGTCCCTGGACTAGCAGGACAGATACGCAGTATTTT. Amino acid sequence: CASSPWTSRTDTQYF.

This clone has only a few counts. The chain links TRBV28 to TRBJ1-1; D gene uncertain. V shed 6 bases and J shed 4 bases, with 6 bases lying between them. Germline V gives CDR1 MDHEN, CDR2 SYDVKM. The CDR3 consists of 11 residues. The CDR3 bases are TGTGCCAGCAGACGAGTCACTGAAGCTTTCTTT. Protein sequence: CASRRVTEAFF.

CDR3 protein: CASSPRGGETQYF. As DNA, the CDR3 is TGCGCCAGCAGCCCCAGGGGCGGGGAGACCCAGTACTTC. This chain uses TRBV5-1 with TRBJ2-5; possibly TRBD1 for D (6 bases). Trimming took 4 bases from V and 5 from J, leaving 12 bases between them. The CDR3 covers 13 residues. CDR1 and CDR2 (germline): SGHRS, YFSETQ. Full variable domain (remainder filled in from reference TRBV5-1 and TRBJ2-5): KAGVTQTPRYLIKTRGQQVTLSCSPISGHRSVSWYQQTPGQGLQFLFEYFSETQRNKGNFPGRFSGRQFSNSRSEMNVSTLELGDSALYLCASSPRGGETQYFGPGTRLLVL.

This chain uses TRBV5-1 with TRBJ2-7; no clear D gene. There are 13 residues in the CDR3. The germline CDR1 and CDR2 sequences are SGHRS and YFSETQ. Between the trimmed V and J ends, which lost 5 bases and 5 bases, there was a span of 14 bases. The CDR3: CASRYGLLNEQYF. The CDR3, as DNA: TGCGCCAGCAGGTACGGTTTACTCAACGAGCAGTACTTC.

The chain recombines TRBV30 with TRBJ1-5; D possibly corresponds to TRBD1 (5 bases). This CDR3 spans 16 amino acids. With 0 bases removed from V and 4 bases from J, the gap between germline ends came to 16 bases. CDR1 and CDR2 from the germline V gene are GTSNPN and SVGIG (reference sequence). DNA of the CDR3: TGTGCCTGGAGTGTACATAAGGGACTACTAAATCAGCCCCAGCATTTT. It encodes CAWSVHKGLLNQPQHF.

The chain employs TRBV6-6 and TRBJ2-7, with 10 bases identical to TRBD2. J lost 2 bases, V lost 6 bases, and 7 bases had no gene match. Germline loops: CDR1 MNHNY, CDR2 SVGAGI (reference sequence). CDR3 length: 15 amino acids. This CDR3 reads CASSLQREGPYEQYF. The CDR3 nucleotides read TGTGCCAGCAGCCTTCAGCGGGAGGGCCCCTACGAGCAGTACTTC.